The 31 T cell receptor beta chains reported below all come from one sample, sequenced in a study of response to subunit inactivated influenza vaccine. TCRdb recomputed calls from the RT-PCR reads with MiXCR, one row per CDR3 protein. The sample has 400,000 to 550,000 distinct CDR3 sequences; about 25% are singletons. This sample comprised CD4+ T cells sorted from PBMCs, obtained more than 4 days after vaccination. Source of these receptors: a man in his fifties or sixties who received an inactivated influenza vaccine.

The chain combines TRBV4-2 with TRBJ2-3; possible D gene TRBD2, 6 bases. The germline V gene has CDR1 LGHNA and CDR2 YNFKEQ. The V and J ends lost 0 bases and 0 bases respectively, with 7 bases between them. The CDR3 loop spans 15 amino acids. CDR3 amino acids: CASSQDRGSTDTQYF. The CDR3 DNA reads as TGTGCCAGCAGCCAAGACCGGGGGAGCACAGATACGCAGTATTTT.

V is TRBV7-9 and J is TRBJ2-2, with D tentatively TRBD1 or TRBD2 (5 bases each). The V end lost 0 bases, the J end lost 6 bases, and 5 bases lay between the germline ends. This CDR3 region has 13 residues. Germline V CDR1 and CDR2: SEHNR, FQNEAQ (reference sequence). The CDR3 spells CASSLAGAGELFF. The CDR3 bases are TGTGCCAGCAGCTTAGCGGGGGCCGGGGAGCTGTTTTTT. Variable domain in full (rest from reference TRBV7-9 and TRBJ2-2): DTGVSQNPRHKITKRGQNVTFRCDPISEHNRLYWYRQTLGQGPEFLTYFQNEAQLEKSRLLSDRFSAERPKGSFSTLEIQRTEQGDSAMYLCASSLAGAGELFFGEGSRLTVL.

This clonotype came up a few times. V and J are TRBV30 and TRBJ2-3; D possibly matches TRBD1 or TRBD2 (5 bases each). Trimming removed 3 bases at V and 2 bases at J, with 12 bases between. The germline gives CDR1 GTSNPN, CDR2 SVGIG (reference sequence). The CDR3 has 14 amino acids. In DNA form, the CDR3 reads TGTGCCTGGAGCCGAGGGACCAACACAGATACGCAGTATTTT. Protein product: CAWSRGTNTDTQYF.

The chain links TRBV19 to TRBJ2-2; perhaps TRBD1 as D (5 bases). Per germline, CDR1 LNHDA and CDR2 SQIVND (reference sequence). This CDR3 is 16 amino acids long. Trimming took 1 base from V and 2 from J, leaving 11 bases between them. The chain's CDR3 is CASSIGQGTNTGELFF. DNA for the CDR3: TGTGCCAGTAGTATAGGGCAGGGAACAAACACCGGGGAGCTGTTTTTT. Together with reference TRBV19 and TRBJ2-2, the CDR3 gives the full variable domain: DGGITQSPKYLFRKEGQNVTLSCEQNLNHDAMYWYRQDPGQGLRLIYYSQIVNDFQKGDIAEGYSVSREKKESFPLTVTSAQKNPTAFYLCASSIGQGTNTGELFFGEGSRLTVL.

This clonotype was seen a handful of times. This chain connects TRBV20-1 to TRBJ2-7; 7 bases fit TRBD1. V shed 5 bases, J shed 7 bases, and the junction held 8 bases outside the gene matches. The germline CDR1 and CDR2 sequences are DFQATT and SNEGSKA (reference sequence). There are 12 residues in the CDR3. The CDR3 reads CSAHAGTAEQYF. For the CDR3, the DNA is TGCAGTGCTCACGCCGGGACAGCGGAGCAGTACTTC.

This chain joins TRBV28 and TRBJ2-7, with 10 bases identical to TRBD1. CDR3 size: 16 residues. The germline V gene has CDR1 MDHEN and CDR2 SYDVKM. After removal of 4 bases from V and 3 bases from J, the junction contained 9 bases not matched to a gene. In nucleotides, the CDR3 is TGTGCCAGCAGTTATCCCCTCGGACAGGGGGGCTACGAGCAGTACTTC. Protein: CASSYPLGQGGYEQYF. Full variable domain (remainder filled in from reference TRBV28 and TRBJ2-7): DVKVTQSSRYLVKRTGEKVFLECVQDMDHENMFWYRQDPGLGLRLIYFSYDVKMKEKGDIPEGYSVSREKKERFSLILESASTNQTSMYLCASSYPLGQGGYEQYFGPGTRLTVT.

The chain joins TRBV10-2 to TRBJ2-7; TRBD1 is a possible D gene (6 bases). Germline-derived CDR1 and CDR2 are WSHSY and SAAADI. CDR3 length equals 12 residues. The V end lost 6 bases, the J end lost 5 bases, and 11 bases lay between the germline ends. CDR3 DNA: TGCGCCAGCAGCTCGGACAGCCACGAGCAGTACTTC. Translating it yields CASSSDSHEQYF.

This clonotype was seen a few times. V usage is TRBV20-1 and J usage is TRBJ2-3, with TRBD2 matching 8 bases. The CDR3 contains 14 residues. CDR1 is DFQATT, CDR2 SNEGSKA, per germline (reference sequence). Trimming cost V 3 bases and J 2 bases; bases outside gene matches: 4. For the CDR3, the DNA is TGCAGTGCTAGTGCAGCGGGGGTCACAGATACGCAGTATTTT. This gives the protein CSASAAGVTDTQYF.

The chain has TRBV5-6 and TRBJ2-2; no firm D call. Germline V gives CDR1 SGHDT, CDR2 YYEEEE. The ends were cut back, 0 bases at V and 5 bases at J, with 11 bases in the middle. This CDR3 comprises 15 residues. The CDR3 here is CASSLGRLVTGELFF. The DNA of the CDR3 is TGTGCCAGCAGCTTGGGCAGGCTGGTGACCGGGGAGCTGTTTTTT.

The chain carries TRBV4-3 and TRBJ1-2, with 7 bases matching TRBD1. V lost 1 base and J lost 4; bases outside the gene matches: 9. CDR1 LGHNA and CDR2 YSLEER come from the germline V gene. The CDR3 runs 16 residues. The CDR3 here is CASSQGGGGATYGYTF. The CDR3 DNA follows: TGCGCCAGCAGCCAAGGGGGAGGGGGCGCTACCTATGGCTACACCTTC.

J is TRBJ2-3 and V is TRBV20-1, with 11 bases that match TRBD2. V trimming: 0 bases; J trimming: 1 base; junction bases outside the gene matches: 6. The germline gives CDR1 DFQATT, CDR2 SNEGSKA (reference sequence). CDR3 length equals 17 residues. DNA of the CDR3: TGCAGTGCTAGAGACCTCCTAGCGGGGGGCCGCACAGATACGCAGTATTTT. Protein sequence: CSARDLLAGGRTDTQYF.

The J gene is TRBJ2-5, the V gene TRBV6-1; TRBD1 matches at 7 bases. The CDR3 has 15 residues. V gave up 10 bases and J gave up 5 bases; unmatched junction bases: 16. Germline V lookup: CDR1 MNHNS, CDR2 SASEGT. The CDR3 region is CATCLTGKGWETQYF. The CDR3 coding sequence is TGTGCCACTTGCCTGACAGGGAAGGGATGGGAGACCCAGTACTTC.

The genes are TRBV14 and TRBJ2-5; perhaps TRBD1 as D (5 bases). The CDR3 extends over 14 amino acids. Looked up from germline, CDR1 is SGHDN and CDR2 is FVKESK. The V and J ends lost 4 bases and 2 bases respectively, with 11 bases between them. The CDR3 loop reads CASSRVDSQETQYF. The CDR3 nucleotides read TGTGCCAGCAGCCGGGTTGACAGTCAAGAGACCCAGTACTTC. The full variable domain, completed using reference TRBV14 and TRBJ2-5, is EAGVTQFPSHSVIEKGQTVTLRCDPISGHDNLYWYRRVMGKEIKFLLHFVKESKQDESGMPNNRFLAERTGGTYSTLKVQPAELEDSGVYFCASSRVDSQETQYFGPGTRLLVL.

This sequence joins TRBV7-9 and TRBJ1-6; TRBD1 might be the D (5 bases). The CDR3 covers 16 residues. From germline, CDR1 is SEHNR and CDR2 FQNEAQ (reference sequence). Trimming took off 2 bases at V and 10 bases at J, with 18 bases between the two ends. CDR3 DNA sequence: TGTGCCAGCAGCTTACCGAGGGGCAGTTTAGAATCACCCCTCCACTTT. This sequence encodes CASSLPRGSLESPLHF. The complete variable domain, with remaining parts taken from reference TRBV7-9 and TRBJ1-6, reads DTGVSQNPRHKITKRGQNVTFRCDPISEHNRLYWYRQTLGQGPEFLTYFQNEAQLEKSRLLSDRFSAERPKGSFSTLEIQRTEQGDSAMYLCASSLPRGSLESPLHFGNGTRLTVT.

The rearrangement uses TRBV6-1 and TRBJ2-2; a possible D gene is TRBD1 (5 bases). The CDR3 runs 17 residues. The ends were cut back, 6 bases at V and 1 base at J, with 18 bases in the middle. CDR1 MNHNS and CDR2 SASEGT come from the germline V gene. Here the CDR3 DNA reads TGTGCCAGCAGCCGACGGCAGGGAAGGCAGAACACCGGGGAGCTGTTTTTT. Protein: CASSRRQGRQNTGELFF.

This chain links TRBV10-2 with TRBJ2-2; tentatively, D is TRBD2 (6 bases). Trimming removed 7 bases from V and 1 base from J, with 10 bases in between. The V gene's germline CDR1 is WSHSY and CDR2 SAAADI. The CDR3 totals 14 residues. The CDR3 bases are TGCGCCAGCAAAAACGGGGGGAACACCGGGGAGCTGTTTTTT. Residues: CASKNGGNTGELFF.

This CDR3 is CASSFVGTGSNTEAFF. As DNA, the CDR3 is TGTGCCAGCAGCTTTGTTGGGACAGGGTCGAACACTGAAGCTTTCTTT. The J gene is TRBJ1-1, the V gene TRBV7-2, with 9 bases fitting TRBD1. Unmatched junction bases numbered 6, after V lost 3 bases and J lost 1 base. This CDR3 has 16 residues. The germline V gene encodes CDR1 SGHTA and CDR2 FQGNSA.

V is TRBV7-2 and J is TRBJ2-7, with TRBD1 matching over 7 bases. The CDR3 contains 14 residues. V lost 7 bases and J lost 2; bases outside the gene matches: 8. Germline loops: CDR1 SGHTA, CDR2 FQGNSA. CDR3: CASIATGDPYEQYF. As DNA, the CDR3 is TGTGCCAGCATCGCCACAGGGGATCCCTACGAGCAGTACTTC.

This chain uses TRBV6-1 with TRBJ1-3; no clear D. The CDR3 has 13 residues. With 9 bases removed from V and 0 bases from J, the gap between germline ends came to 9 bases. Germline CDR1 reads MNHNS; CDR2 reads SASEGT. DNA of the CDR3: TGTGCCAGTGCATTGAGCTCTGGAAACACCATATATTTT. It codes for CASALSSGNTIYF.

This clonotype has just a few counts. The rearrangement uses TRBV20-1 and TRBJ2-1; D is uncertain. Looked up from germline, CDR1 is DFQATT and CDR2 is SNEGSKA (reference sequence). V was cut by 3 bases and J by 3 bases, with 6 bases left in between. CDR3 length: 12 residues. The CDR3 DNA is TGCAGTGCTAGCCACTACTACAATGAGCAGTTCTTC. It yields the protein CSASHYYNEQFF.

This clonotype has a handful of counts. The rearrangement links TRBV11-2 to TRBJ1-1, with a possible D match to TRBD1 (6 bases). Germline V gene sequence: CDR1 SGHAT, CDR2 FQNNGV. The CDR3 covers 14 residues. V lost 3 bases to trimming and J lost 4 bases, with 12 bases between them. DNA of the CDR3: TGTGCCAGCAGCTTGGTGACAGGAGGCACTGAAGCTTTCTTT. Protein: CASSLVTGGTEAFF.

This clonotype was counted between two and nine times. The rearrangement uses TRBV6-5 and TRBJ1-5, with D possibly matching TRBD1 (5 bases). CDR1 is MNHEY, CDR2 SVGAGI, per germline. The V end was cut by 3 bases, the J end by 2 bases, with 11 bases between. This CDR3 contains 15 residues. This chain's CDR3 is CASSYSQGGNQPQHF. In DNA, the CDR3 is TGTGCCAGCAGTTATTCTCAAGGGGGCAATCAGCCCCAGCATTTT.

This clonotype has only one observation. The V call is TRBV7-2, the J call TRBJ2-2, with 9 positions matching TRBD1. Trimming took 5 bases from V and 6 from J; bases not matched to a gene: 7. Germline V gene sequence: CDR1 SGHTA, CDR2 FQGNSA. This CDR3 spans 15 amino acids. CDR3: CASSQSRQGAGELFF. The CDR3 DNA follows: TGTGCCAGCAGCCAAAGCAGACAGGGGGCCGGGGAGCTGTTTTTT.

This clonotype has more than one count but fewer than ten. The CDR3 is CSASYRGWDTEAFF. The DNA of the CDR3 is TGCAGTGCTAGTTACAGGGGTTGGGACACTGAAGCTTTCTTT. The V and J genes are TRBV20-1 and TRBJ1-1, with TRBD1 matching 7 bases. This CDR3 has 14 residues. V trimming: 3 bases; J trimming: 3 bases; junction bases outside the gene matches: 7. In germline, CDR1 is DFQATT, CDR2 SNEGSKA (reference sequence).

This clonotype was seen only a few times. V gene TRBV28 combines with J gene TRBJ2-7, with 7 bases identical to TRBD1. V trimming: 10 bases; J trimming: 1 base; junction bases outside the gene matches: 4. The germline V gene encodes CDR1 MDHEN and CDR2 SYDVKM. This CDR3 spans 12 amino acids. CDR3 sequence: CATLGQSYEQYF. The CDR3 region has the DNA TGTGCCACCCTGGGACAGTCCTACGAGCAGTACTTC.

The V gene is TRBV5-1, the J gene TRBJ2-5; 13 bases map to TRBD2. CDR3 size: 16 residues. Germline trimming cut 4 bases from V and 5 bases from J; bases unmatched to any gene: 8. Per the germline V gene, CDR1 is SGHRS and CDR2 is YFSETQ. CDR3 nucleotide sequence: TGCGCCAGCAGCCCCCGGACTAGCGGGAGTAGGGAGACCCAGTACTTC. Amino acid sequence: CASSPRTSGSRETQYF. Combining the CDR3 with reference TRBV5-1 and TRBJ2-5 gives the whole variable domain KAGVTQTPRYLIKTRGQQVTLSCSPISGHRSVSWYQQTPGQGLQFLFEYFSETQRNKGNFPGRFSGRQFSNSRSEMNVSTLELGDSALYLCASSPRTSGSRETQYFGPGTRLLVL.

This clonotype has more than one count but fewer than ten. The genes are TRBV24-1 and TRBJ2-3; D is perhaps TRBD2 (5 bases). With 3 bases removed from V and 4 bases from J, the gap between germline ends came to 10 bases. Germline V lookup: CDR1 KGHDR, CDR2 SFDVKD. The CDR3 spans 14 residues. The DNA of the CDR3 is TGTGCCACCAGTGATCCTGGGAGTGCAGATACGCAGTATTTT. Translating gives CATSDPGSADTQYF.

The chain joins TRBV5-6 to TRBJ2-3; maybe TRBD1 (6 bases). V lost 3 bases, J lost 0 bases, and 14 bases lay in between. Germline V gene data show CDR1 as SGHDT and CDR2 as YYEEEE. CDR3 length: 16 amino acids. The CDR3 loop is CASSSENRASTDTQYF. The DNA of the CDR3 is TGTGCCAGCAGCTCAGAAAACAGGGCTAGCACAGATACGCAGTATTTT. Using reference TRBV5-6 and TRBJ2-3 for the parts outside the CDR3, the full variable domain is DAGVTQSPTHLIKTRGQQVTLRCSPKSGHDTVSWYQQALGQGPQFIFQYYEEEERQRGNFPDRFSGHQFPNYSSELNVNALLLGDSALYLCASSSENRASTDTQYFGPGTRLTVL.

This clonotype was seen a handful of times. J is TRBJ2-3 and V is TRBV20-1; maybe TRBD1 (6 bases). CDR1 and CDR2 from the germline V gene are DFQATT and SNEGSKA (reference sequence). The CDR3 spans 15 residues. The V end was cut by 5 bases, the J end by 1 base, with 16 bases between. CDR3 coding DNA: TGCAGTGCTGGCAGGGGTCGGTGGCGCACAGATACGCAGTATTTT. Residues: CSAGRGRWRTDTQYF.

The CDR3 sequence: CASSLRRSGNTIYF. The CDR3 bases are TGTGCCAGCAGCCTTAGACGGTCTGGAAACACCATATATTTT. This chain joins TRBV6-1 and TRBJ1-3; no clear D. The CDR3 extends over 14 amino acids. V lost 6 bases and J 1 base, leaving 10 bases between the germline ends. Germline-derived CDR1 and CDR2 are MNHNS and SASEGT.

Ten or more counts support this clonotype. J is TRBJ2-3 and V is TRBV12-3 or TRBV12-4; perhaps TRBD2 as D (7 bases). Trimming took off 4 bases at V and 0 bases at J, with 11 bases between the two ends. The CDR3 extends over 15 amino acids. The CDR3 DNA sequence: TGTGCCAGCAGTTCTGAGGGGGGGAGCACAGATACGCAGTATTTT. Amino acids: CASSSEGGSTDTQYF.